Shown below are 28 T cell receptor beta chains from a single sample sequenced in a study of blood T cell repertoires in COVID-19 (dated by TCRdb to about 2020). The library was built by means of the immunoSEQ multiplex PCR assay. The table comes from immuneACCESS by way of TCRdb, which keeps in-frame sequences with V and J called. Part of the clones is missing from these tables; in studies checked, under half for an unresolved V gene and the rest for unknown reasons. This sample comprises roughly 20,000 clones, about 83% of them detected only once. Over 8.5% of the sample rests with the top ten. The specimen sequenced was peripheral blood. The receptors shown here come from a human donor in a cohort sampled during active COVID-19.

The CDR3 spells CSYGEAQYF. The CDR3 coding sequence is TGCAGCTACGGGGAGGCGCAGTATTTT. This sequence joins TRBV20-1 and TRBJ2-3; D possibly corresponds to TRBD2 (6 bases). The CDR3 is 9 residues long. Germline V gene sequence: CDR1 DFQATT, CDR2 SNEGSKA (reference sequence).

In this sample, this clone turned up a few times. Written as DNA, the CDR3 is TGTGCCAGCAGTGAAGGCCCCCCCGGGGGAGTCTATGGCTACACCTTC. It encodes CASSEGPPGGVYGYTF. The chain has TRBV2 and TRBJ1-2; TRBD1 might be the D (5 bases). In germline, CDR1 is SNHLY, CDR2 FYNNEI. The CDR3 has 16 residues. V lost 1 base, J lost 4 bases, and 16 bases lay in between.

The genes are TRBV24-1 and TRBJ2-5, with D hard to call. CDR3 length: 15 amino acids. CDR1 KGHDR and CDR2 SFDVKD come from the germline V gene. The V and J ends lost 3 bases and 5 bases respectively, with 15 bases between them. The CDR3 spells CATSDANRVGETQYF. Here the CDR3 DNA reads TGTGCCACCAGTGATGCCAACCGCGTCGGGGAGACCCAGTACTTC.

The CDR3 DNA is TGTGCCAGCAGTTTACTAGCGGGAACAGATACGCAGTATTTT. Translation: CASSLLAGTDTQYF. The chain is built from TRBV6-6 and TRBJ2-3; 10 bases match TRBD2. Germline CDR1 and CDR2: MNHNY and SVGAGI (reference sequence). CDR3 length: 14 amino acids. Trimming at V came to 4 bases and at J to 3 bases, leaving 1 base not matched to a gene.

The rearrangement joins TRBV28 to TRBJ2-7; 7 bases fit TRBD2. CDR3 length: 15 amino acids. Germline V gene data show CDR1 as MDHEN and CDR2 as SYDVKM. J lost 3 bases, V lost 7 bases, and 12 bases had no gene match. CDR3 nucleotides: TGTGCCAGCACTGGGCGGGGGACGGATAACTACGAGCAGTACTTC. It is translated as CASTGRGTDNYEQYF.

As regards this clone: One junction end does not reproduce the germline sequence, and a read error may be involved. The CDR3 DNA follows: TGCAGCGTGGAACAGGGGGCTAAACACTTC. This sequence encodes CSVEQGAKHF. This chain connects TRBV29-1 to TRBJ2-5; TRBD1 matches 9 bases. Germline V gene sequence: CDR1 SQVTM, CDR2 ANQGSEA. CDR3 size: 10 residues.

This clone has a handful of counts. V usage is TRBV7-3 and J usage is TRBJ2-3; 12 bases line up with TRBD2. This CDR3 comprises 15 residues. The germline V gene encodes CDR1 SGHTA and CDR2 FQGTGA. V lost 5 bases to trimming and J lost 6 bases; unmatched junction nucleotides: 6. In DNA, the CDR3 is TGTGCCAGCAGCCCGACTAGCGGGAGTGCTGATACGCAGTATTTT. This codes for CASSPTSGSADTQYF.

The CDR3 reads CASSKGLAEDTQYF. The CDR3 DNA reads TGTGCCAGCAGCAAGGGACTAGCGGAAGATACGCAGTATTTT. This chain uses TRBV7-6 with TRBJ2-3; 11 positions agree with TRBD2. This CDR3 spans 14 amino acids. Germline V gene lookup returns CDR1 SGHVS and CDR2 FNYEAQ. With V trimmed by 5 bases and J by 5 bases, 3 bases remained unmatched.

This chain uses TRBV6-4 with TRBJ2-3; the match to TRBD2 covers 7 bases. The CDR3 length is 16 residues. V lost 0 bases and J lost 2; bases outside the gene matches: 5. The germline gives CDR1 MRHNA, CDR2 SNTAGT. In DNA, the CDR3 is TGTGCCAGCAGTGACTCGCCTAGCGGATACACAGATACGCAGTATTTT. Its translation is CASSDSPSGYTDTQYF.

The CDR3 nucleotides are TGTGCCAGCAGCTTAGGTGGGGGCTTCGGCTTGTACGAGCAGTACTTC. Encoded protein: CASSLGGGFGLYEQYF. The genes are TRBV7-2 and TRBJ2-7, with a weak D call TRBD1 (6 bases). The CDR3 has 16 residues. Per germline, CDR1 SGHTA and CDR2 FQGNSA. V was clipped by 1 base and J by 4 bases, with 17 bases between them. Drawing the rest from reference TRBV7-2 and TRBJ2-7, the complete variable domain is GAGVSQSPSNKVTEKGKDVELRCDPISGHTALYWYRQSLGQGLEFLIYFQGNSAPDKSGLPSDRFSAERTGGSVSTLTIQRTQQEDSAVYLCASSLGGGFGLYEQYFGPGTRLTVT.

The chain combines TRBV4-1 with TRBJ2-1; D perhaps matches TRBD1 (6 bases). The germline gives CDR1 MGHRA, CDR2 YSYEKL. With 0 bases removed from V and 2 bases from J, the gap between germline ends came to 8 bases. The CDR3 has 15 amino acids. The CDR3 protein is CASSQDGGPYNEQFF. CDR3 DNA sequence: TGCGCCAGCAGCCAAGATGGGGGCCCCTACAATGAGCAGTTCTTC.

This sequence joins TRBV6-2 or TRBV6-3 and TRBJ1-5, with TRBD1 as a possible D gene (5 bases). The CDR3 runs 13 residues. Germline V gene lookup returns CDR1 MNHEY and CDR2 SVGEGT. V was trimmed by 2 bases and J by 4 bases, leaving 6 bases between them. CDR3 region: CASSYRGNQPQHF. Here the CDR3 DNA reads TGTGCCAGCAGTTACCGGGGGAATCAGCCCCAGCATTTT.

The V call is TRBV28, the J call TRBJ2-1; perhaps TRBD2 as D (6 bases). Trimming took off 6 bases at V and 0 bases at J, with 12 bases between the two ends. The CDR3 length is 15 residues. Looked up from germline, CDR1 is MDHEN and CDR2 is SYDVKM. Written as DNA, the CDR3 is TGTGCCAGCAGCCCCGGGACTCCCTCCTACAATGAGCAGTTCTTC. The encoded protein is CASSPGTPSYNEQFF.

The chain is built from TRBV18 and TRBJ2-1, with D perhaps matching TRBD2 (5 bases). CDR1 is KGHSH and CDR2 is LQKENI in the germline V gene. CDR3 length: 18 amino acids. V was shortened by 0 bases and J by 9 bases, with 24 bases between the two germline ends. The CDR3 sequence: CASSPPTLAGSGFGEQFF. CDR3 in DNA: TGTGCCAGCTCACCACCCACCCTTGCCGGTTCGGGGTTTGGTGAGCAGTTCTTC.

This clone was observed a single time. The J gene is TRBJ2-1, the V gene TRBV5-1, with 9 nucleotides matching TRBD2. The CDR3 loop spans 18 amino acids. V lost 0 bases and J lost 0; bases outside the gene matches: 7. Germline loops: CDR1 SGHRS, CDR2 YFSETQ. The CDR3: CASSLGWEREDSYNEQFF. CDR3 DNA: TGCGCCAGCAGCTTGGGTTGGGAGCGGGAGGACTCCTACAATGAGCAGTTCTTC.

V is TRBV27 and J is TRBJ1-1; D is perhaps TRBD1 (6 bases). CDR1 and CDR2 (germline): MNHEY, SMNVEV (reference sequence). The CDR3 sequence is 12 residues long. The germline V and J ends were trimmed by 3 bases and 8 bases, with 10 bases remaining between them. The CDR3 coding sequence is TGTGCCAGCAGTTTGCTTGGGACAGAAGCTTTCTTT. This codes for CASSLLGTEAFF.

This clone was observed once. The CDR3 nucleotides are TGTGCCAGCAGCCCGAATAGTAGCGGCCGCGACGAGCAGTACTTC. Translated: CASSPNSSGRDEQYF. V is TRBV11-2 and J is TRBJ2-7, with TRBD2 as a possible D gene (6 bases). This CDR3 is built from 15 residues. Trimming pared 5 bases from V and 5 bases from J, leaving 19 bases between. Germline values: CDR1 SGHAT, CDR2 FQNNGV.

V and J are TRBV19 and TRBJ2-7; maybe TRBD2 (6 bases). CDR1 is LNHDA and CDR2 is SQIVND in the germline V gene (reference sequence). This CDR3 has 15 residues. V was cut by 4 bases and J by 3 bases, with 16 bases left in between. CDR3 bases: TGTGCCAGTAGTAGTAGTGGCGAGACTAGCTACGAGCAGTACTTC. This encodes CASSSSGETSYEQYF.

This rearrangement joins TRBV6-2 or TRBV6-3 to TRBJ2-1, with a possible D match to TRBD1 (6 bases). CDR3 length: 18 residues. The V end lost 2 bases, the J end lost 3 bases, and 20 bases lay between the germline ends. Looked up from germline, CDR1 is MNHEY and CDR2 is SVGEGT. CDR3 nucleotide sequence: TGTGCCAGCAGTTACGTTCGTAGGGGGACCACTAACTACAATGAGCAGTTCTTC. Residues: CASSYVRRGTTNYNEQFF.

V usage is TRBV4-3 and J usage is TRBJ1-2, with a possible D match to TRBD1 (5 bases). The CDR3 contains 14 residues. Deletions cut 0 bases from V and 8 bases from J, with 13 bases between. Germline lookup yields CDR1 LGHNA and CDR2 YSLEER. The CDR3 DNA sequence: TGCGCCAGCAGCCAAGAAGGGGCCCCGAGGGGCTACACCTTC. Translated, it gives CASSQEGAPRGYTF.

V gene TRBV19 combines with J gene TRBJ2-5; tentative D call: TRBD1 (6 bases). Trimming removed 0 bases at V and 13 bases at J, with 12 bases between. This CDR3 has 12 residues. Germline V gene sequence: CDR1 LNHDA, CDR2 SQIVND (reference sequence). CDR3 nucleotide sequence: TGTGCCAGTAGTATAGAACGACAGGCCCTGTACTTC. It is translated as CASSIERQALYF.

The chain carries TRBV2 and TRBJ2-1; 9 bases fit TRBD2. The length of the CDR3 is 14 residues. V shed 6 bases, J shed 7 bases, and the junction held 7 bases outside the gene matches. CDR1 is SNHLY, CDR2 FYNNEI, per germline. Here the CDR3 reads CASRFPSGDNEQFF. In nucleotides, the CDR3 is TGTGCCAGCAGGTTCCCTAGCGGGGATAATGAGCAGTTCTTC.

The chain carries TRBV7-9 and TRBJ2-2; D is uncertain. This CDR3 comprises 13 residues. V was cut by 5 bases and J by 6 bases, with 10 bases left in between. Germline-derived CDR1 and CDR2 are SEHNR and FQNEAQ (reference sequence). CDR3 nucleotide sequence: TGTGCCAGCAGCGACATAGTCTCCGGGGAGCTGTTTTTT. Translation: CASSDIVSGELFF.

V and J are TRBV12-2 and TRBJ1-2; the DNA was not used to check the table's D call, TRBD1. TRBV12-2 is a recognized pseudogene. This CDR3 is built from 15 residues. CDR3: CASRLGTGDPDGYTF. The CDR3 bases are TGTGCAAGTCGCTTAGGTACAGGGGATCCGGATGGCTACACCTTC.

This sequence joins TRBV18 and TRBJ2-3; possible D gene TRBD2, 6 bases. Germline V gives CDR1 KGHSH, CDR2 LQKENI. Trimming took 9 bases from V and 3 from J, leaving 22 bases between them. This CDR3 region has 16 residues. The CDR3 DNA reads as TGTGCCAGTTCTAAAAAGTCCGGGGGAGGAACAGATACGCAGTATTTT. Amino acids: CASSKKSGGGTDTQYF.

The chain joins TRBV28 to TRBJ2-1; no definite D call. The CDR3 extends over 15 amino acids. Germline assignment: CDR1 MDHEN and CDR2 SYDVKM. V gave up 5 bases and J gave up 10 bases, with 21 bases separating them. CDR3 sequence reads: CASSPRSYLGTEQFF. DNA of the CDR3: TGTGCCAGCAGTCCTCGATCTTACCTCGGTACGGAGCAGTTCTTC.

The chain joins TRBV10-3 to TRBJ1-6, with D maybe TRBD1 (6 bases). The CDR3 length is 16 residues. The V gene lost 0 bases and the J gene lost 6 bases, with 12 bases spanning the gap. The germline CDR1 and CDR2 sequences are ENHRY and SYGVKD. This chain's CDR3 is CAISESPGQINSPLHF. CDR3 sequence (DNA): TGTGCCATCAGTGAGTCCCCAGGACAGATTAATTCACCCCTCCACTTT.

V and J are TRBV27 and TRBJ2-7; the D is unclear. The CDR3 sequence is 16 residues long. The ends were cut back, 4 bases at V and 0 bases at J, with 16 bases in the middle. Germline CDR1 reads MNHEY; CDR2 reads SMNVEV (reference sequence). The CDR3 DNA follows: TGTGCCAGCAGTTCTCCGAGTAGCCAGAGCTCCTACGAGCAGTACTTC. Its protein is CASSSPSSQSSYEQYF.